A selection of T cell receptor beta chains follows, all from one sample in a study of T cells after posttransplantation cyclophosphamide. TCRdb's copy holds only in-frame clones and misses some; the assay was immunoSEQ multiplex PCR. The sample shows 44,000 or so clones, no singletons; the ten largest hold 2% to 2.5%. The sample taken for sequencing was PBMCs. The receptors shown here come from a man in his forties in good health, CMV-negative, and a related stem cell transplant donor. CDR3s include the opening cysteine and the closing phenylalanine or tryptophan. Each record gives: J gene, clone size, V gene, CDR3 length, D gene, CDR3 protein, CDR3 DNA. D genes are given only for firm matches. Some rows mark clone size as missing; the rest say once, few, many or name a class of expanded clone.

>TRBJ1-5|many|TRBV30|15|.
CAWRPRGERNQPQHF
TGTGCCTGGAGGCCGCGGGGGGAGCGCAATCAGCCCCAGCATTTT
>TRBJ2-6|many|TRBV7-9|17|TRBD1
CASSKSTGASGANVLTF
TGTGCCAGCAGCAAGAGTACAGGGGCCTCTGGGGCCAACGTCCTGACTTTC
>TRBJ2-3|many|TRBV7-8|11|.
CASLEADTQYF
TGTGCCAGCCTAGAGGCAGATACGCAGTATTTT
>TRBJ2-7|many|TRBV18|15|.
CASSPASGLSYEQYF
TGTGCCAGCTCACCAGCCAGCGGGCTTTCCTACGAGCAGTACTTC
>TRBJ1-4|many|TRBV6-6|14|.
CASSDTRENEKLFF
TGTGCCAGCAGCGACACTAGGGAGAATGAAAAACTGTTTTTT
>TRBJ2-2|many|TRBV6-1|13|.
CASSWTSTGELFF
TGTGCCAGCAGTTGGACTTCAACCGGGGAGCTGTTTTTT
>TRBJ2-6|medium-sized|TRBV5-6|14|.
CASSHSSGANVLTF
TGTGCCAGCAGCCACTCCTCTGGGGCCAACGTCCTGACTTTC
>TRBJ1-5|many|TRBV5-8|16|TRBD1
CASSSDRGVSNQPQHF
TGTGCCAGCAGCTCCGACAGGGGAGTTAGCAATCAGCCCCAGCATTTT
>TRBJ1-6|.|TRBV2|14|.
CASSEGSYNSPLHF
TGTGCCAGCTCCGAGGGTTCCTATAATTCACCCCTCCACTTT
>TRBJ1-3|many|TRBV6-1|12|.
CASHSSGNTIYF
TGTGCCAGCCATAGCTCTGGAAACACCATATATTTT
>TRBJ2-3|many|TRBV7-2|17|.
CASSSLGVYYSTDTQYF
TGTGCCAGCAGCTCACTAGGAGTCTACTATTCCACAGATACGCAGTATTTT
>TRBJ1-1|many|TRBV5-1|16|TRBD1
CASSLEVGGVGSEAFF
TGCGCCAGCAGCTTGGAGGTAGGGGGCGTTGGATCTGAAGCTTTCTTT
>TRBJ2-7|few|TRBV27|12|.
CASSPLGYEQYF
TGTGCCAGCAGCCCCCTCGGGTACGAGCAGTACTTC
>TRBJ2-2|many|TRBV28|15|.
CASSSGTTNTGELFF
TGTGCCAGCAGTTCCGGGACAACGAACACCGGGGAGCTGTTTTTT
>TRBJ2-7|many|TRBV30|14|TRBD2
CAWSVGGLAGEQYF
TGTGCCTGGAGTGTCGGGGGACTAGCGGGTGAGCAGTACTTC
>TRBJ2-7|few|TRBV6-5|13|.
CASSRDTTYEQYF
TGTGCCAGCAGTAGGGACACCACCTACGAGCAGTACTTC
>TRBJ2-7|many|TRBV19|15|TRBD1
CASSTEDRGFDEQYF
TGTGCCAGTAGTACCGAAGACAGGGGTTTCGACGAGCAGTACTTC
>TRBJ2-3|many|TRBV5-1|14|.
CASSLTPGTDTQYF
TGCGCCAGCAGCTTGACCCCGGGCACAGATACGCAGTATTTT
>TRBJ1-2|many|TRBV7-9|13|.
CASSLGDTVFHTF
TGTGCCAGCAGCTTAGGAGATACAGTGTTTCACACCTTC
>TRBJ2-3|many|TRBV5-4|14|TRBD2
CASRGLAGTDTQYF
TGTGCCAGCAGGGGACTAGCGGGCACAGATACGCAGTATTTT
>TRBJ2-7|many|TRBV14|16|TRBD2
CASSLLAGGPFHEQYF
TGTGCCAGCAGCCTTTTAGCGGGAGGGCCGTTCCACGAGCAGTACTTC
>TRBJ2-1|.|TRBV13|14|.
CASSYGAGCNEQFF
TGTGCCAGCAGCTATGGGGCAGGGTGCAATGAGCAGTTCTTC
>TRBJ2-5|many|TRBV6-1|15|TRBD1
CASRFGGQTQETQYF
TGTGCCAGCAGATTTGGGGGACAGACCCAAGAGACCCAGTACTTC
>TRBJ2-7|.|TRBV7-2|15|.
CASSKGPIGDYEQYF
TGTGCCAGCAGCAAGGGACCCATCGGGGACTACGAGCAGTACTTC
>TRBJ2-3|many|TRBV5-1|14|TRBD2
CASSLGREGDTQYF
TGCGCCAGCAGCTTGGGCCGGGAGGGGGATACGCAGTATTTT
>TRBJ2-5|.|TRBV30|13|TRBD2
CAWSGAGRETQYF
TGTGCCTGGAGTGGAGCGGGGCGAGAGACCCAGTACTTC
>TRBJ2-7|many|TRBV6-6|15|TRBD2
CASSYWGGSLYEQYF
TGTGCCAGCAGTTACTGGGGGGGATCGCTTTACGAGCAGTACTTC